These T cell receptor beta chains were read from a single sample in a study of blood T cells in healthy people across ages. TCRdb used MiXCR to reprocess the 5' RACE reads, holding one entry per CDR3 protein. The sample carries hundreds of thousands of distinct CDR3 sequences, about 36% recorded once. What was sequenced was blood. The receptors were sampled from a man younger than 35 in good health. CDR3s leave out the opening cysteine and the closing phenylalanine or tryptophan. Each record gives: CDR3 protein, V gene, J gene.

CDR3 protein: SVGERSDTQY
V gene: TRBV29-1
J gene: TRBJ2-3

CDR3 protein: SVEDGGQGTKNIQY
V gene: TRBV29-1
J gene: TRBJ2-4

CDR3 protein: ASGLDPSNEQY
V gene: TRBV12-5
J gene: TRBJ2-7

CDR3 protein: ASSQGTGGKSSYSEQF
V gene: TRBV4-1
J gene: TRBJ2-1

CDR3 protein: ASSAFRTAYNSPLH
V gene: TRBV28
J gene: TRBJ1-6

CDR3 protein: ASRRAVQGGTDTQY
V gene: TRBV10-1
J gene: TRBJ2-3

CDR3 protein: SAREGTKETQY
V gene: TRBV20-1
J gene: TRBJ2-5

CDR3 protein: ASSPPDTDRAWY
V gene: TRBV18
J gene: TRBJ2-5

CDR3 protein: ASSYLAGGGETQY
V gene: TRBV12-3/TRBV12-4
J gene: TRBJ2-5

CDR3 protein: ASSLGGLPSYEQY
V gene: TRBV7-2
J gene: TRBJ2-7

CDR3 protein: ASKGSQETQY
V gene: TRBV6-6
J gene: TRBJ2-5

CDR3 protein: ASRTGTLNQPQH
V gene: TRBV2
J gene: TRBJ1-5

CDR3 protein: AISGFASGANVLT
V gene: TRBV10-3
J gene: TRBJ2-6

CDR3 protein: ASSLGSGFSRANVLT
V gene: TRBV7-9
J gene: TRBJ2-6

CDR3 protein: ASSTQGYNTQAF
V gene: TRBV2
J gene: TRBJ1-1

CDR3 protein: ASSPGLGQNEQY
V gene: TRBV4-1
J gene: .

CDR3 protein: ASSKGLGSTDTQY
V gene: TRBV6-5
J gene: TRBJ2-3

CDR3 protein: ASSVGRRDEQY
V gene: TRBV5-1
J gene: TRBJ2-5

CDR3 protein: ASSNWENVYGYT
V gene: TRBV25-1
J gene: TRBJ1-2

CDR3 protein: ASSPLQERNYGYT
V gene: TRBV14
J gene: TRBJ1-2

CDR3 protein: SASAGTGRTDTQY
V gene: TRBV20-1
J gene: TRBJ2-3

CDR3 protein: ASTDRGYYEQF
V gene: TRBV11-2
J gene: TRBJ2-1

CDR3 protein: ASSPRAGGQETQF
V gene: TRBV4-2
J gene: TRBJ2-1

CDR3 protein: SAQREGGSSYNSPLH
V gene: TRBV20-1
J gene: TRBJ1-6

CDR3 protein: ATSSGGGTDTQY
V gene: TRBV15
J gene: TRBJ2-3

CDR3 protein: ASSPSLTNEKLF
V gene: TRBV2
J gene: TRBJ1-4

CDR3 protein: ASSLGPKDTEAF
V gene: TRBV5-1
J gene: TRBJ1-1

CDR3 protein: ASSQEAGQGNNEQF
V gene: TRBV4-2
J gene: TRBJ2-1

CDR3 protein: ASRRLVYNEQF
V gene: TRBV12-3/TRBV12-4
J gene: TRBJ2-1

CDR3 protein: ASSEVGGRADTQY
V gene: TRBV25-1
J gene: TRBJ2-3

CDR3 protein: SARDFAEGTGNTIY
V gene: TRBV20-1
J gene: TRBJ1-3

CDR3 protein: AISGTDANTGELF
V gene: TRBV10-3
J gene: TRBJ2-2

CDR3 protein: ASRWGQNNEQF
V gene: TRBV7-6
J gene: TRBJ2-1

CDR3 protein: SANTPTGGETQY
V gene: TRBV20-1
J gene: TRBJ2-5

CDR3 protein: ATSRNSEQF
V gene: TRBV15
J gene: TRBJ2-1

CDR3 protein: ARRRSDTQY
V gene: TRBV6-5
J gene: TRBJ2-3

CDR3 protein: ASSLWRAMNEQY
V gene: TRBV13
J gene: TRBJ2-5

CDR3 protein: ATSDSRKGGIYEQY
V gene: TRBV24-1
J gene: .

CDR3 protein: ASSVSLDYGYT
V gene: TRBV2
J gene: TRBJ1-2

CDR3 protein: ASSEPAGNEKLF
V gene: TRBV2
J gene: TRBJ1-4

CDR3 protein: ASSLWDRGNTEAF
V gene: TRBV5-1
J gene: TRBJ1-1

CDR3 protein: ASSQGRLAGGLDTQY
V gene: TRBV4-3
J gene: TRBJ2-3

CDR3 protein: ASSLSNSYNEQF
V gene: TRBV7-2
J gene: TRBJ2-1

CDR3 protein: ASSDAGLARADTQY
V gene: TRBV5-1
J gene: TRBJ2-3

CDR3 protein: ASRSFKGTQY
V gene: TRBV12-3/TRBV12-4
J gene: TRBJ2-5

CDR3 protein: SASLGNEQF
V gene: TRBV20-1
J gene: TRBJ2-1

CDR3 protein: ACSLDFSTDTQY
V gene: TRBV7-2
J gene: TRBJ2-3

CDR3 protein: ASRGLGMNTEAF
V gene: TRBV6-2/TRBV6-3
J gene: TRBJ1-1